Reported below is one T cell receptor (beta chain). It has no known antigen specificity. No qualities accompany the bases; no much larger clone lies one base away. This sample includes further DNA sequences coding for the same CDR3. This entry is derived from a study of CD8+ T cells in alopecia areata (dated by TCRdb to the late 2010s). About the full investigation: The treated patients took part in an open-label pilot trial in which moderate-to-severe alopecia areata was treated with oral tofacitinib at 5 to 10 mg twice daily. Tofacitinib was administered for 6 to 18 months, and 6 months of follow-up off drug were then conducted to assess delayed response and recurrence. High-throughput TCRbeta sequencing was used to examine T cell clonal expansion in alopecia areata in both the C3H/HeJ mouse model and human patients. Scalp tissue and sorted CD4+ and CD8+ peripheral blood T cells from patchy and totalis/universalis alopecia areata patients and from healthy controls were covered by human TCRbeta sequencing. Tofacitinib-treated patients had biopsies at baseline and at 4 and 24 weeks of treatment, with a later scalp biopsy in several patients. Clonality in the scalp was compared among normal scalp (n=4), patchy alopecia areata scalp (n=8), and alopecia totalis/universalis scalp (n=8). RNA came from the PAXgene miRNA kit for fixed scalp, the miRNeasy kit for PBMCs, and the RNeasy kit for mouse skin. TCRbeta CDR3 regions were amplified by immunoSEQ multiplex PCR using 35 Vbeta forward and 13 Jbeta reverse primers. General conclusions and limits of the study: Compared with normal scalp, lesional scalp, particularly in alopecia totalis/universalis, had higher clonality and more expanded CD8+ clones, which suggests antigenic drive. Compared with mice, TCR sequences shared between patients were less clear, possibly partly because of HLA diversity across the patient population. Unlike mouse skin, which is dominated by gammadelta T cells, normal human skin has resident alphabeta T cells that are also sequenced, and this complicates analysis of the scalp TCR repertoire.

Libraries were constructed by the immunoSEQ multiplex PCR assay. To provide template for TCR sequencing, every sample had RNA extracted and reverse transcribed into cDNA. First-strand cDNA was synthesized using SuperScript III with a 2:1 mix of oligo-dT and random hexamers. Amplification bias was assessed with a synthetic immune receptor repertoire, and residual bias was removed computationally. The authors' analysis ran thus. Raw reads were preprocessed to remove errors, and CDR3 was defined by IMGT conventions from the conserved cysteine to phenylalanine. Clonality was computed by normalizing Shannon entropy by log2 of the number of productive unique TCRs and subtracting the result from 1. CD4 or CD8 identity of scalp clones was inferred by cross-referencing scalp TCRbeta sequences with sorted blood CD4 and CD8 repertoires. The table was pulled from immuneACCESS by TCRdb, which kept in-frame rearrangements only. Such tables lose some clones; where checked, under half of the loss comes from unresolved V genes, and the rest has no known cause. V, J and clone size reflect that table, while D and trimming were determined from the DNA. A total of 140,000 to 150,000 clones appear in this sample, 87% of them only once. In total, the top ten clones hold over 12% of the sample.

The germline V gene encodes CDR1 SGHVS and CDR2 FNYEAQ. V is shortened by 4 bases, J by 0 bases, and the region joining them spans 7 bases. The CDR3 holds 13 amino acids from the cysteine to the phenylalanine. Only the CDR3 portion is preserved as DNA: 39 bases, with reading frame beginning at the first base. Explained via the paper, the time point label denotes: baseline before oral tofacitinib. Lesional scalp punch biopsies and peripheral blood were obtained from alopecia areata patients. PBMCs were isolated by density centrifugation and stained for CD3, CD4 and CD8, and CD4+ and CD8+ T cells were sorted on a FACSAria.

The origin of this receptor is a human donor with alopecia areata. The chain couples TRBV7-6 to TRBJ2-7, with no confident D gene call. The sequencing here drew on CD8+ T cells sorted from blood, taken at week 0. The DNA sequence reads TGTGCCAGCAGCTCGGCAAGCTCCTACGAGCAGTACTTC. Translated, it gives CASSSASSYEQYF.